These T cell receptor beta chains were read from a single sample in a study of Ad26.COV2.S vaccination and SARS-CoV-2 variants. Only in-frame clones appear in the TCRdb table, and some are missing; sequencing was by immunoSEQ multiplex PCR. This sample has under 300,000 clones, with about 83% found just once. Sequenced material: peripheral blood, taken in a trial of Ad26.COV2.S vaccine versus placebo. Receptors originate from a person between 18 and 59 years old who received the Ad26.COV2.S COVID-19 vaccine or a placebo. Both conserved end residues are part of each CDR3. The D gene is left open where the match is weak. Only part of the rows carry a size: once, few, many, or a class if the clone is expanded.

d_gene: TRBD1; abundance: -; v_gene: TRBV24-1; j_gene: TRBJ2-2; CDR3nt: TGTGCCACCAGTGGGGACAGGGCGGCGGGTACCGGGGAGCTGTTTTTT; CDR3aa: CATSGDRAAGTGELFF
d_gene: -; abundance: -; v_gene: TRBV29-1; j_gene: TRBJ2-3; CDR3nt: TGCAGCGTTGAAGATGGGGGAGATACGCAGTATTTT; CDR3aa: CSVEDGGDTQYF
d_gene: -; abundance: -; v_gene: TRBV5-1; j_gene: TRBJ1-6; CDR3nt: TGCGCCAGCAGCTTAAATCTACGCTCCTATAATTCACCCCTCCACTTT; CDR3aa: CASSLNLRSYNSPLHF
d_gene: -; abundance: -; v_gene: TRBV18; j_gene: TRBJ2-3; CDR3nt: TGTGCCAGCTCACCACCTTCACAGGGTTGGGGGCGCACAGATACGCAGTATTTT; CDR3aa: CASSPPSQGWGRTDTQYF
d_gene: TRBD1; abundance: -; v_gene: TRBV30; j_gene: TRBJ1-5; CDR3nt: TGTGCCTGGAGTGTACAGGGGGGTCAGCCCCAGCATTTT; CDR3aa: CAWSVQGGQPQHF
d_gene: TRBD2; abundance: -; v_gene: TRBV2; j_gene: TRBJ2-3; CDR3nt: TGTGCCAGCAGTGAATTTCCTAGCGGGGGCGCCGGTACGCAGTATTTT; CDR3aa: CASSEFPSGGAGTQYF
d_gene: TRBD1; abundance: -; v_gene: TRBV5-6; j_gene: TRBJ1-2; CDR3nt: TGTGCCAGCAGCCCCGGGACAGCCACTAACTATGGCTACACCTTC; CDR3aa: CASSPGTATNYGYTF
d_gene: -; abundance: -; v_gene: TRBV5-5; j_gene: TRBJ2-5; CDR3nt: TGTGCCAGCACCAGAAAGAGGGGAGAGACCCAGTACTTC; CDR3aa: CASTRKRGETQYF
d_gene: TRBD1; abundance: -; v_gene: TRBV30; j_gene: TRBJ2-7; CDR3nt: TGTGCCTGGAGGCCGGACAGGCTCGAGCAGTACTTC; CDR3aa: CAWRPDRLEQYF
d_gene: -; abundance: few; v_gene: TRBV5-5; j_gene: TRBJ1-1; CDR3nt: TGTGCCAGCAGCCTTCTGGGGGCTGAAGCTTTCTTT; CDR3aa: CASSLLGAEAFF
d_gene: -; abundance: few; v_gene: TRBV4-2; j_gene: TRBJ2-7; CDR3nt: TGTGCCAGCAGCCAAGACCTTTGGACGGCCGGGGCCTACGAGCAGTACTTC; CDR3aa: CASSQDLWTAGAYEQYF
d_gene: TRBD2; abundance: -; v_gene: TRBV4-3; j_gene: TRBJ2-5; CDR3nt: TGCGCCAGCAGCCAAGATCTTCTAGCGGGGGGTGGGGAGACCCAGTACTTC; CDR3aa: CASSQDLLAGGGETQYF
d_gene: -; abundance: -; v_gene: TRBV13; j_gene: TRBJ2-7; CDR3nt: TGTGCCAGCAGCTTCGGGGGAGACTACGAGCAGTACTTC; CDR3aa: CASSFGGDYEQYF
d_gene: TRBD1; abundance: -; v_gene: TRBV19; j_gene: TRBJ1-5; CDR3nt: TGTGCCAGTAGTATACGGACAGGGGGACAGCCCCAGCATTTT; CDR3aa: CASSIRTGGQPQHF